This paragraph covers one T cell receptor beta chain sequence. The CDR3 is made up of 14 amino acids. V lost 5 bases to trimming and J lost 0 bases, with 11 bases between them. Germline lookup yields CDR1 GTSNPN and CDR2 SVGIG (reference sequence). The data originate from a study of blood T cell repertoires in COVID-19. Turning to the study itself: Whether acute or convalescent, the COVID-19 samples came from the United States, Italy and Spain. PBMCs, B-cell-depleted T cells, or T cells were the source of the cDNA or gDNA that made up the material.

Authors' analysis steps: By means of reference gene primer amplification, nucleated cell counts were estimated. Profiled with immunoSEQ multiplex PCR; TCRdb holds only in-frame clones, not every one. V and J calls plus clone size are reproduced from that table; the DNA served to infer D and trimming. The table shows about 250,000 clones, with roughly 80% occurring only once. J is TRBJ1-3 and V is TRBV30; TRBD1 is a possible D gene (5 bases). The material sequenced was peripheral blood. The clonotype comes from a man at least 80 years old with acute or convalescent COVID-19. Here the CDR3 DNA reads TGTGCCTGGGCGACAGACCGCTCTGGAAACACCATATATTTT. It codes for CAWATDRSGNTIYF.